This T cell receptor beta chain comes out of a study of OX40 agonist ivuxolimab in advanced cancers. In the study overall: Ivuxolimab was an agonistic, fully human IgG2 monoclonal antibody directed against OX40 (CD134), a costimulatory receptor. Intravenous ivuxolimab was administered to patients every 2 weeks at six dose levels: 0.01, 0.1, 0.3, 1.5, 3 and 10 mg/kg. Among the roughly 52 dose-escalation patients, 19 had hepatocellular carcinoma, roughly 15 melanoma, 9 renal cell carcinoma and 9 head and neck cancer. In the dose-escalation cohort, around four fifths of patients were male, and the mean age was approximately 64 years, with a range of about 23 to 90. Patients were allowed to have had prior anti-PD-1, anti-PD-L1 or anti-CTLA-4 therapy, and around 37% of the dose-escalation patients had previously received checkpoint inhibitors. Partial responses were achieved by three dose-escalation patients, of whom one had hepatocellular carcinoma and two had cutaneous melanoma. The purpose of peripheral TCRbeta sequencing was to test whether ivuxolimab changed TCR sequence diversity and led to clonal T-cell expansion. The paper covers the monotherapy dose-escalation part of the phase I ivuxolimab trial, which included N of about 51 patients. On the study overall, not on this receptor specifically: Clonal expansion of both CD4+ and CD8+ blood T cells was observed from baseline to week 6 at doses 0.1 to 3.0 mg/kg. Which antigens the clonally expanded peripheral T cells were specific for was not determined. After ivuxolimab, expanded clones were on average more numerous among CD8+ T cells than among CD4+ T cells. In the 0.1-3.0 mg/kg groups, partial responders were among the patients with the lowest normalized peripheral clonal expansion, particularly in CD8+ T cells. Low levels of normalized T-cell clonal expansion were also shown by some nonresponding patients.

Patients with autoimmune disease history or receiving systemic immunosuppression were excluded from the trial. Peripheral blood for TCR sequencing was collected from all dose cohorts at baseline, on cycle 4 day 1, and on cycle 7 day 1. The samples were taken from a phase I, first-in-human, multicenter, open-label dose-escalation trial of ivuxolimab. Adults with locally advanced or metastatic melanoma, renal cell, hepatocellular, or head and neck squamous cell carcinoma were enrolled in the trial. Before TCR sequencing, CD4+ T cells and CD8+ T cells were sorted from peripheral blood as separate populations. To sequence the TCRbeta CDR3 region, genomic DNA was isolated from the sorted cells. The immunoSEQ Assay was used for sequencing of TCRbeta CDR3 regions. The table was pulled from immuneACCESS by TCRdb, which kept in-frame rearrangements only. Such tables lose some clones; where checked, under half of the loss comes from unresolved V genes, and the rest has no known cause. The table for this sample lists about 28,000 clones; 86% of them were counted only once. About 25% of the sample is held by the ten biggest clonotypes.

A word on this clone: Its binding antigen is unknown. It has no much larger one-base neighbor in the sample; base qualities were not kept.

Relative to germline, V is 1 base shorter and J is 8 bases shorter, with 17 bases between their ends. The germline V gene (reference sequence) provides CDR1 SEHNR and CDR2 FQNEAQ. The cysteine opens and the phenylalanine closes a CDR3 of 15 amino acids. Here the CDR3 DNA is all that survives: 45 bases in frame from base 1. The sequence was obtained from an adult with an advanced solid tumor such as melanoma, head and neck, liver or kidney cancer. The specimen was CD4+ or CD8+ T cells sorted from blood, collected in a trial of the OX40 agonist ivuxolimab. The chain couples TRBV7-9 to TRBJ1-2; too little of a D gene remains to name it. The CDR3 has the sequence CASSLVGIIGSGYTF. The nucleotides read TGTGCCAGCAGCTTAGTGGGGATAATCGGTTCGGGCTACACCTTC. Outside the CDR3, residues come from the reference TRBV7-9 and TRBJ1-2 proteins, so the full variable domain is: DTGVSQNPRHKITKRGQNVTFRCDPISEHNRLYWYRQTLGQGPEFLTYFQNEAQLEKSRLLSDRFSAERPKGSFSTLEIQRTEQGDSAMYLCASSLVGIIGSGYTFGSGTRLTVV.